This is a list of T cell receptor beta chains from one sample in a study of neoadjuvant anti-PD-1 for oral cavity cancer. The assay was immunoSEQ multiplex PCR, and TCRdb's table has in-frame clones only and misses some. The repertoire holds around 13,000 clones, with roughly 74% as singletons. The source was PBMCs, collected after nivolumab (anti-PD-1) treatment. These receptors were obtained from a person between 35 and 79 years old with oral cavity squamous cell carcinoma. The CDR3 runs from the conserved cysteine through the conserved F or W. The D gene is left open where the match is weak. Expanded clones get a size class; other rows say once, few or many, or leave the size out.

clone size	J gene	D gene	V gene	CDR3 protein	CDR3 DNA
.	TRBJ2-2	TRBD1	TRBV5-4	CASSQATGGNTGELFF	TGTGCCAGCAGCCAAGCCACAGGGGGCAACACCGGGGAGCTGTTTTTT
once	TRBJ1-1	TRBD1	TRBV7-6	CASSPGQGGTEAFF	TGTGCCAGCAGCCCTGGACAGGGGGGTACTGAAGCTTTCTTT
.	TRBJ2-6	.	TRBV18	CASSPQESSGANVLTF	TGTGCCAGCTCACCACAGGAGAGCTCTGGGGCCAACGTCCTGACTTTC
few	TRBJ1-3	TRBD1	TRBV10-1	CASSSGQEGNTIYF	TGCGCCAGCAGCTCCGGACAGGAGGGAAACACCATATATTTT
few	TRBJ1-1	.	TRBV2	CASTREWLNTEAFF	TGTGCCAGCACTCGAGAGTGGTTGAACACTGAAGCTTTCTTT
.	TRBJ2-1	TRBD2	TRBV19	CASSPGGTSGGMHEQFF	TGTGCCAGTAGTCCTGGAGGGACTAGCGGGGGGATGCATGAGCAGTTCTTC
.	TRBJ1-2	TRBD1	TRBV4-2	CASSQDREVWYGYTF	TGTGCCAGCAGTCAGGACAGGGAGGTTTGGTATGGCTACACCTTC
.	TRBJ2-7	TRBD1	TRBV5-1	CASSLEVTGVDEQYF	TGCGCCAGCAGCTTGGAGGTGACAGGGGTTGACGAGCAGTACTTC
.	TRBJ2-7	.	TRBV30	CAWNKVHGEQYF	TGTGCCTGGAATAAGGTTCATGGGGAGCAGTACTTC
.	TRBJ2-1	TRBD1	TRBV5-1	CASSLDRQGNEQFF	TGCGCCAGCAGCTTGGACCGACAGGGGAATGAGCAGTTCTTC
few	TRBJ1-2	.	TRBV5-4	CASSLGGLNYGYTF	TGTGCCAGCAGCCTAGGGGGACTGAACTATGGCTACACCTTC
.	TRBJ2-1	TRBD2	TRBV7-3	CASSLTQPGLAGAYNEQFF	TGTGCCAGCAGCTTAACGCAACCGGGACTAGCGGGAGCCTACAATGAGCAGTTCTTC
.	TRBJ2-1	TRBD1	TRBV5-1	CASSLAQGVAYEQFF	TGCGCCAGCAGCTTGGCACAGGGGGTCGCTTATGAGCAGTTCTTC
few	TRBJ1-1	.	TRBV5-4	CASSPELNTEAFF	TGTGCCAGCAGCCCGGAATTGAACACTGAAGCTTTCTTT
.	TRBJ2-7	TRBD2	TRBV4-1	CASSQDWREGEQYF	TGCGCCAGCAGCCAAGATTGGAGGGAGGGCGAGCAGTACTTC
.	TRBJ1-4	.	TRBV30	CAWSDKTNEKLFF	TGTGCCTGGAGTGACAAAACTAATGAAAAACTGTTTTTT
.	TRBJ1-4	.	TRBV28	CASSSTGYASEKLFF	TGTGCCAGCAGTTCTACAGGGTATGCGTCTGAAAAACTGTTTTTT
.	TRBJ2-3	.	TRBV19	CASSMGLGDTQYF	TGTGCCAGCTCGATGGGGTTGGGGGATACGCAGTATTTT
once	TRBJ2-1	TRBD2	TRBV28	CASSPGLAVFNSYNEQFF	TGTGCCAGCAGTCCGGGACTAGCGGTTTTCAACTCCTACAATGAGCAGTTCTTC
.	TRBJ2-7	TRBD1	TRBV10-3	CAISPDRVKTEEQYF	TGTGCCATCAGCCCGGACAGGGTCAAAACGGAGGAGCAGTACTTC
few	TRBJ2-5	.	TRBV7-6	CASTLGGTQYF	TGTGCCAGCACTCTGGGGGGGACCCAGTACTTC